The T cell receptor beta chain described here comes from a study of blood T cells in healthy people across ages. Through a sample-barcoded 5' primer and a J-beta primer mix, a second PCR was run for roughly 6 to 11 cycles. MiXCR, run by TCRdb on the 5' RACE reads, gives a single entry per CDR3 protein. Of approximately 800,000 distinct CDR3 sequences in the sample, 60% to 80% are singletons; the top ten hold roughly a quarter. In terms of origin and age, donors were healthy Caucasian individuals from Russia aged about 6 to 90. Whenever a sample was processed, at least 6.5 million PBMCs were isolated. The CDR3 loop spans 15 amino acids. Germline values: CDR1 SEHNR, CDR2 FQNEAQ (reference sequence). The V gene end was trimmed by 5 bases and the J gene end by 9 bases; junction bases not matched to a gene: 7.

V is TRBV7-9 and J is TRBJ1-6, with 10 bases fitting TRBD1. This TCR was sampled from a man aged 30 to 39 in good health. The specimen was blood. Here the CDR3 DNA reads TGTGCCAGCAGCCAGCTGACAGGGGGCTTTTCACCCCTCCACTTT. This encodes CASSQLTGGFSPLHF.